The 20 T cell receptor beta chains listed next were all sequenced from one sample in a study of long-term antiretroviral therapy in people with HIV. Survey-level immunoSEQ v3.0 assays were run. Sequencing used immunoSEQ multiplex PCR; TCRdb keeps in-frame clones, though not all of them. The sample has 17,000 or so clones, about four fifths seen once. The specimen was unsorted PBMCs, collected at the start of antiretroviral therapy. The origin of the receptors is a man in his thirties or forties with HIV.

This clone was observed a single time. CDR3 residues: CASSQDEGGLGLLGHNQPQHF. The CDR3 DNA reads as TGCGCCAGCAGCCAAGATGAAGGGGGGTTAGGGCTCCTGGGCCACAATCAGCCCCAGCATTTT. V and J are TRBV4-3 and TRBJ1-5, with TRBD1 as a possible D gene (6 bases). Germline V gene sequence: CDR1 LGHNA, CDR2 YSLEER. This CDR3 region has 21 residues. The V and J ends lost 0 bases and 3 bases respectively, with 27 bases between them.

The V and J genes are TRBV15 and TRBJ1-3; D possibly corresponds to TRBD1 (5 bases). CDR3 size: 16 residues. Germline CDR1 and CDR2: LNHNV and YYDKDF (reference sequence). Deletions cut 0 bases from V and 0 bases from J, with 9 bases between. The CDR3 nucleotides are TGTGCCACCAGCAGAGACAGGGATCGCTCTGGAAACACCATATATTTT. Protein: CATSRDRDRSGNTIYF.

The gene calls are TRBV6-5 and TRBJ2-1; D remains unclear. V was trimmed by 4 bases and J by 6 bases, leaving 4 bases between them. The CDR3 length is 11 residues. CDR1 is MNHEY, CDR2 SVGAGI, per germline. CDR3 in DNA: TGTGCCAGCAGTTCGGGCAATGAGCAGTTCTTC. Protein: CASSSGNEQFF.

The rearrangement uses TRBV10-2 and TRBJ2-3, with 10 bases that match TRBD2. Germline assignment: CDR1 WSHSY and CDR2 SAAADI. This CDR3 has 14 residues. Trimming cost V 2 bases and J 5 bases; bases outside gene matches: 1. The CDR3 spells CASSEIAGGDTQYF. CDR3 DNA sequence: TGCGCCAGCAGTGAGATAGCGGGAGGAGATACGCAGTATTTT.

V gene TRBV5-1 combines with J gene TRBJ2-7; 9 nucleotides agree with TRBD1. Germline V gives CDR1 SGHRS, CDR2 YFSETQ. The CDR3 extends over 16 amino acids. Trimming took 4 bases from V and 5 from J; bases not matched to a gene: 13. CDR3 nucleotides: TGCGCCAGCAGCCCCAAGGGACAGGGAGGATTGAACGAGCAGTACTTC. Translation: CASSPKGQGGLNEQYF.

The chain uses TRBV2 and TRBJ2-5; TRBD2 matches at 11 bases. This CDR3 contains 13 residues. Germline CDR1 SNHLY, CDR2 FYNNEI. The V gene end was trimmed by 6 bases and the J gene end by 4 bases; junction bases not matched to a gene: 1. CDR3 nucleotide sequence: TGTGCCAGCAGCGGGACTAGCGGAGAGACCCAGTACTTC. Its translation: CASSGTSGETQYF.

The chain combines TRBV6-5 with TRBJ2-7; perhaps TRBD1 as D (6 bases). Germline V CDR1 and CDR2: MNHEY, SVGAGI. V lost 7 bases and J lost 6, with 22 bases in between. The CDR3 length is 15 residues. CDR3 bases: TGTGCCAGCAATACTCGTAGGACAGAGAAGGGCGAGCAGTACTTC. It specifies CASNTRRTEKGEQYF.

J is TRBJ2-5 and V is TRBV5-1, with D perhaps matching TRBD1 or TRBD2 (5 bases each). V was cut by 1 base and J by 2 bases, with 9 bases left in between. There are 14 residues in the CDR3. Germline CDR1 is SGHRS and CDR2 is YFSETQ. DNA of the CDR3: TGCGCCAGCAGCTTGTGGGGGAATCAAGAGACCCAGTACTTC. It is translated as CASSLWGNQETQYF.

The rearrangement uses TRBV12-5 and TRBJ1-2; possible D gene TRBD1, 5 bases. The germline V and J ends were trimmed by 3 bases and 8 bases, with 16 bases remaining between them. Germline V gives CDR1 LGHNT, CDR2 FRNRAP. The CDR3 contains 14 residues. The CDR3 bases are TGTGCTAGTGGTTTTGGGGCAGGGCCGAAAGGCTACACCTTC. It specifies CASGFGAGPKGYTF.

The chain recombines TRBV7-2 with TRBJ2-7; D remains unclear. V was trimmed by 1 base and J by 1 base, leaving 8 bases between them. The germline V gene has CDR1 SGHTA and CDR2 FQGNSA. The CDR3 contains 14 residues. The CDR3 region has the DNA TGTGCCAGCAGCTTAGACGCTAGGTCCTACGAGCAGTACTTC. It is translated as CASSLDARSYEQYF.

This chain's CDR3 is CASSSSDRRNTEAFF. CDR3 bases: TGTGCCAGCAGCTCTTCCGACAGGCGGAACACTGAAGCTTTCTTT. V usage is TRBV4-2 and J usage is TRBJ1-1, with D possibly being TRBD1 (6 bases). Trimming pared 5 bases from V and 1 base from J, leaving 14 bases between. Looked up from germline, CDR1 is LGHNA and CDR2 is YNFKEQ. The CDR3 has 15 residues.

Here the CDR3 DNA reads TGTGCCAGCAGCGCCGTAGCGGGGGGAACCTACAATGAGCAGTTCTTC. It encodes CASSAVAGGTYNEQFF. The chain is built from TRBV9 and TRBJ2-1, with 10 positions matching TRBD2. Germline V gene sequence: CDR1 SGDLS, CDR2 YYNGEE. J gave up 2 bases and V 3 bases, and 5 bases lay outside the gene matches. CDR3 length equals 16 residues.

The chain links TRBV30 to TRBJ2-2; 13 nucleotides match TRBD2. Germline V lookup: CDR1 GTSNPN, CDR2 SVGIG (reference sequence). The V segment lost 0 bases and the J segment 6 bases; nucleotides outside the gene matches: 4. This CDR3 is 16 amino acids long. The CDR3 here is CAWSVRLAGGSGELFF. CDR3 sequence (DNA): TGTGCCTGGAGTGTAAGACTAGCGGGAGGTTCCGGGGAGCTGTTTTTT.

The gene calls are TRBV6-5 and TRBJ2-5, with TRBD1 matching over 7 bases. The CDR3 has 15 amino acids. Germline values: CDR1 MNHEY, CDR2 SVGAGI. V gave up 0 bases and J gave up 5 bases; unmatched junction bases: 6. The chain's CDR3 is CASSYSTGWDETQYF. The CDR3, as DNA: TGTGCCAGCAGTTACTCGACAGGGTGGGACGAGACCCAGTACTTC.

This clone was observed a few times. V usage is TRBV11-3 and J usage is TRBJ1-1; no firm D call. Per the germline V gene, CDR1 is SGHNT and CDR2 is YENEEA. This CDR3 spans 13 amino acids. V lost 5 bases to trimming and J lost 11 bases, with 18 bases between them. The DNA of the CDR3 is TGTGCCAGCAGCGCCGCCGGTCACCGACGGGCTTTCTTT. Protein: CASSAAGHRRAFF.

The sample holds one count of this clone. The chain couples TRBV5-6 to TRBJ2-5, with TRBD1 as a possible D gene (5 bases). In germline, CDR1 is SGHDT, CDR2 YYEEEE. The CDR3 is 16 amino acids. V was clipped by 1 base and J by 5 bases, with 18 bases between them. DNA for the CDR3: TGTGCCAGCAGCTTGTCAGGGCTATCCCTCGGGGAGACCCAGTACTTC. This encodes CASSLSGLSLGETQYF.

The V call is TRBV2, the J call TRBJ2-1, with TRBD1 identical over 8 bases. From germline, CDR1 is SNHLY and CDR2 FYNNEI. The V and J ends lost 7 bases and 10 bases, in that order; junction bases with no gene match: 12. The CDR3 contains 14 residues. CDR3 sequence (DNA): TGTGCCAGCACCGGGACAGGACTTCAGGGCGAGCAGTTCTTC. Its translation is CASTGTGLQGEQFF.

The chain uses TRBV28 and TRBJ1-1, with D possibly being TRBD1 (5 bases). The CDR3 sequence is 13 residues long. Deletions cut 2 bases from V and 2 bases from J, with 6 bases between. CDR1 MDHEN and CDR2 SYDVKM come from the germline V gene. The CDR3 here is CASSLGANTEAFF. The CDR3 coding sequence is TGTGCCAGCAGTTTAGGGGCTAACACTGAAGCTTTCTTT.

The CDR3 sequence: CASSNQGATYEQYF. Written as DNA, the CDR3 is TGTGCCAGCAGTAACCAGGGGGCTACCTACGAGCAGTACTTC. V is TRBV28 and J is TRBJ2-7; 8 bases line up with TRBD1. The V and J ends lost 5 bases and 2 bases, in that order; junction bases with no gene match: 5. The CDR3 sequence is 14 residues long. Germline V gene data show CDR1 as MDHEN and CDR2 as SYDVKM.

This chain connects TRBV7-2 to TRBJ2-1; weak D call: TRBD2 (5 bases). V lost 2 bases and J 4 bases, leaving 12 bases between the germline ends. The length of the CDR3 is 15 residues. Germline V gene data show CDR1 as SGHTA and CDR2 as FQGNSA. CDR3 DNA: TGTGCCAGCAGCTTATTGAGAGGGATTTACAATGAGCAGTTCTTC. Translation gives CASSLLRGIYNEQFF.